These 12 T cell receptor beta chains came from one sample sequenced in a study of T cells after yellow fever vaccination. MiXCR, run by TCRdb on the 5' RACE reads, gives a single entry per CDR3 protein. The table records some 550,000 distinct CDR3 sequences, over 15% of them present only once. The sequencing here drew on PBMCs, taken 15 days after the yellow fever booster vaccination. Receptors were obtained from a man aged 25 to 45 who received the YFV17D yellow fever vaccine.

The chain is built from TRBV10-3 and TRBJ1-2; D gene uncertain. Germline V CDR1 and CDR2: ENHRY, SYGVKD. Trimming took 0 bases from V and 2 from J, leaving 7 bases between them. This CDR3 contains 14 residues. The CDR3 sequence: CAISESPENYGYTF. CDR3 nucleotides: TGTGCCATCAGTGAGTCTCCAGAAAACTATGGCTACACCTTC.

There are a few counts of this clonotype. V usage is TRBV11-2 and J usage is TRBJ1-1, with no clear D. The CDR3 is 12 residues long. The germline V and J ends were trimmed by 4 bases and 4 bases, with 7 bases remaining between them. Germline CDR1 SGHAT, CDR2 FQNNGV. This CDR3 reads CASSSRFTEAFF. CDR3 nucleotides: TGTGCCAGCAGCTCGCGGTTCACTGAAGCTTTCTTT.

The V call is TRBV28, the J call TRBJ2-7; perhaps TRBD2 as D (6 bases). Germline CDR1 MDHEN, CDR2 SYDVKM. CDR3 length: 14 residues. Trimming left V 7 bases short and J 0 bases short, with 13 bases between. CDR3: CASTLSGHSYEQYF. The DNA of the CDR3 is TGTGCCAGCACCCTCAGCGGGCACTCCTACGAGCAGTACTTC.

This clonotype was seen only a few times. The chain uses TRBV12-3 or TRBV12-4 and TRBJ1-2, with a weak D call TRBD1 (6 bases). The V and J ends lost 5 bases and 2 bases respectively, with 15 bases between them. The CDR3 totals 15 residues. The CDR3 region has the DNA TGTGCCAGCAGTCAAGGGACAATACCGAACTATGGCTACACCTTC. Translating gives CASSQGTIPNYGYTF.

This clonotype was counted only a few times. The J gene is TRBJ2-3, the V gene TRBV2, with unresolved D. The germline V gene has CDR1 SNHLY and CDR2 FYNNEI. The CDR3 extends over 17 amino acids. Trimming removed 10 bases from V and 0 bases from J, with 23 bases in between. CDR3 nucleotide sequence: TGTGCCACCTCAGTGGAAGAGGAAAGCGCTAGCACAGATACGCAGTATTTT. Translating gives CATSVEEESASTDTQYF.

This clonotype was seen a handful of times. The chain joins TRBV19 to TRBJ1-5; D uncertain. Looked up from germline, CDR1 is LNHDA and CDR2 is SQIVND (reference sequence). The CDR3 has 13 amino acids. V gave up 6 bases and J gave up 0 bases, with 6 bases separating them. CDR3 nucleotides: TGTGCCAGTAGGACCTATAGCAATCAGCCCCAGCATTTT. Translating gives CASRTYSNQPQHF.

There are a few counts of this clonotype. The J gene is TRBJ1-6, the V gene TRBV11-1, with D possibly being TRBD1 (5 bases). Trimming stripped 4 bases from V and 7 bases from J, with 23 bases between. CDR1 SGHAT and CDR2 FQDESV come from the germline V gene (reference sequence). The CDR3 consists of 18 residues. The CDR3 bases are TGTGCCAGCAGCTCTCCCCTAGGACGAGGGGAGAGAAATTCACCCCTCCACTTT. Translated, it gives CASSSPLGRGERNSPLHF. Based on the CDR3 plus reference TRBV11-1 and TRBJ1-6, the full variable domain is EAEVAQSPRYKITEKSQAVAFWCDPISGHATLYWYRQILGQGPELLVQFQDESVVDDSQLPKDRFSAERLKGVDSTLKIQPAELGDSAMYLCASSSPLGRGERNSPLHFGNGTRLTVT.

The rearrangement links TRBV5-1 to TRBJ2-3; D is possibly TRBD1 (6 bases). Germline CDR1 and CDR2: SGHRS and YFSETQ. The CDR3 has 16 residues. The germline V and J ends were trimmed by 4 bases and 4 bases, with 19 bases remaining between them. CDR3 DNA: TGCGCCAGCAGCGCCCTGGGGGCGGGCACGTCAGATACGCAGTATTTT. Residues: CASSALGAGTSDTQYF.

The table lists this clonotype with a few counts. This sequence joins TRBV5-1 and TRBJ2-3, with TRBD1 matching 9 bases. The germline V gene encodes CDR1 SGHRS and CDR2 YFSETQ. This CDR3 has 16 amino acids. J gave up 9 bases and V 6 bases, and 17 bases lay outside the gene matches. The CDR3, as DNA: TGCGCCAGCACAGATCCGGGACAGGGTCCGGCGGGGACGCAGTATTTT. Protein sequence: CASTDPGQGPAGTQYF.

This clonotype was detected ten times or more. The CDR3 sequence: CASSGGGLAQETQYF. The CDR3 DNA reads as TGTGCCAGCTCCGGGGGAGGACTAGCTCAAGAGACCCAGTACTTC. The chain employs TRBV7-2 and TRBJ2-5; 8 bases agree with TRBD2. The CDR3 extends over 15 amino acids. V lost 8 bases and J lost 2; bases outside the gene matches: 10. In germline, CDR1 is SGHTA, CDR2 FQGNSA.

The J gene is TRBJ1-4, the V gene TRBV15; D is unclear. Germline V CDR1 and CDR2: LNHNV, YYDKDF (reference sequence). The CDR3 consists of 16 residues. V lost 4 bases and J 6 bases, leaving 18 bases between the germline ends. The chain's CDR3 is CATSTSKGPGYEKLFF. The CDR3 DNA reads as TGTGCCACCAGCACGAGTAAGGGCCCTGGCTATGAAAAACTGTTTTTT.

The V and J genes are TRBV12-3 or TRBV12-4 and TRBJ2-5, with 11 bases lining up with TRBD2. With V trimmed by 1 base and J by 2 bases, 6 bases remained unmatched. CDR3 size: 17 residues. CDR3 in DNA: TGTGCCAGCAGTTTAGGAGGGACTAGCGGAATTCAAGAGACCCAGTACTTC. This sequence encodes CASSLGGTSGIQETQYF.